The clone carrying this TCR beta chain was seen only a few times. The target antigen is unknown. Brentuximab vedotin exposure varied among the patients, all of whom had relapsed after autologous stem cell transplantation. Libraries were prepared by immunoSEQ multiplex PCR; TCRdb keeps only in-frame clonotypes and omits some of them. This sample carries approximately 36,000 clones, roughly three quarters of them seen once, and the ten largest clones take 13% to 15%. This sample was included in a study of PD-1 blockade in classical Hodgkin lymphoma. Regarding the study as a whole: Newly diagnosed patients reportedly trailed healthy donors in baseline TCR diversity. By C4D1, CD4+ diversity increased significantly, especially in complete responders.

The CDR3 is 12 residues long. Germline-derived CDR1 and CDR2 are MDHEN and SYDVKM. With 5 bases removed from V and 5 bases from J, the gap between germline ends came to 9 bases. The chain carries TRBV28 and TRBJ1-2; D gene unclear. The TCR comes from a human donor with classical Hodgkin lymphoma. The source material was peripheral blood mononuclear cells (PBMCs), sampled before the second cycle of nivolumab. CDR3 protein: CASSRSSYGYTF. The CDR3 DNA is TGTGCCAGCAGTCGTTCCTCGTATGGCTACACCTTC.